The 13 T cell receptor beta chains below come from one sample, sequenced in a study of PD-1 blockade in classical Hodgkin lymphoma. Libraries were prepared by immunoSEQ multiplex PCR; TCRdb keeps only in-frame clonotypes and omits some of them. This table has 90,000 to 140,000 clones, about nine tenths appearing once. Stated time point: cycle 4 day 1 (C4D1), after about 6 weeks of nivolumab. Every patient was affected by relapse after autologous stem cell transplantation, while exposure to brentuximab vedotin was not uniform. The specimen was peripheral blood mononuclear cells (PBMCs), collected before the fourth cycle of nivolumab. All receptors come from a human donor with classical Hodgkin lymphoma.

The gene calls are TRBV28 and TRBJ2-5; D unclear. The germline V and J ends were trimmed by 8 bases and 3 bases, with 13 bases remaining between them. This CDR3 spans 13 amino acids. Germline V gene lookup returns CDR1 MDHEN and CDR2 SYDVKM. The CDR3 DNA reads TGTGCCAGCTCCGCCCGGGTTAAAGAGACCCAGTACTTC. This translates into CASSARVKETQYF. The entire variable domain, with the rest obtained from reference TRBV28 and TRBJ2-5, is as follows: DVKVTQSSRYLVKRTGEKVFLECVQDMDHENMFWYRQDPGLGLRLIYFSYDVKMKEKGDIPEGYSVSREKKERFSLILESASTNQTSMYLCASSARVKETQYFGPGTRLLVL.

V is TRBV29-1 and J is TRBJ2-1; 9 nucleotides agree with TRBD2. Per the germline V gene, CDR1 is SQVTM and CDR2 is ANQGSEA. The CDR3 contains 15 residues. The V segment lost 4 bases and the J segment 5 bases; nucleotides outside the gene matches: 9. The CDR3 loop is CSVAVMASGNNEQFF. For the CDR3, the DNA is TGCAGCGTTGCGGTTATGGCTAGCGGGAACAATGAGCAGTTCTTC.

The J gene is TRBJ2-1, the V gene TRBV19; TRBD1 matches 7 bases. CDR3 length: 18 residues. In germline, CDR1 is LNHDA, CDR2 SQIVND (reference sequence). Germline trimming cut 2 bases from V and 0 bases from J; bases unmatched to any gene: 10. CDR3 coding DNA: TGTGCCAGTAGTATAAGGGAGACAGGGTGGAGCTCCTACAATGAGCAGTTCTTC. Protein product: CASSIRETGWSSYNEQFF. Filled out from reference TRBV19 and TRBJ2-1, the complete variable domain reads DGGITQSPKYLFRKEGQNVTLSCEQNLNHDAMYWYRQDPGQGLRLIYYSQIVNDFQKGDIAEGYSVSREKKESFPLTVTSAQKNPTAFYLCASSIRETGWSSYNEQFFGPGTRLTVL.

The chain uses TRBV7-2 and TRBJ2-7, with TRBD2 identical over 10 bases. V was clipped by 1 base and J by 3 bases; unmatched bases: 6. This CDR3 comprises 16 residues. Germline CDR1 and CDR2: SGHTA and FQGNSA. CDR3 coding DNA: TGTGCCAGCAGCTTAGTCAATCTAGCGGGAGTCTACGAGCAGTACTTC. This encodes CASSLVNLAGVYEQYF. Filled out from reference TRBV7-2 and TRBJ2-7, the complete variable domain reads GAGVSQSPSNKVTEKGKDVELRCDPISGHTALYWYRQSLGQGLEFLIYFQGNSAPDKSGLPSDRFSAERTGGSVSTLTIQRTQQEDSAVYLCASSLVNLAGVYEQYFGPGTRLTVT.

J is TRBJ2-1 and V is TRBV19; TRBD1 agrees at 8 bases. Per germline, CDR1 LNHDA and CDR2 SQIVND (reference sequence). There are 15 residues in the CDR3. V trimming: 2 bases; J trimming: 6 bases; junction bases outside the gene matches: 6. DNA for the CDR3: TGTGCCAGTAGTATAACCGGGACAGGCCGCAATGAGCAGTTCTTC. Protein sequence: CASSITGTGRNEQFF.

The V call is TRBV4-2, the J call TRBJ1-2; 10 bases map to TRBD1. The ends lost 1 base at V and 2 bases at J; junction bases unmatched: 4. Germline loops: CDR1 LGHNA, CDR2 YNFKEQ. The CDR3 sequence is 16 residues long. Here the CDR3 reads CASSQVQGQGNYGYTF. CDR3 in DNA: TGTGCCAGCAGCCAAGTCCAGGGACAGGGGAACTATGGCTACACCTTC.

The V call is TRBV5-1, the J call TRBJ2-7; 8 bases are a match to TRBD2. The CDR3 length is 15 residues. With V trimmed by 0 bases and J by 5 bases, 7 bases remained unmatched. Germline V gene lookup returns CDR1 SGHRS and CDR2 YFSETQ. The CDR3 DNA follows: TGCGCCAGCAGCTTGGCACTAGGACTAGCTCACGAGCAGTACTTC. It translates to CASSLALGLAHEQYF.

The chain carries TRBV5-8 and TRBJ1-3; 8 bases align to TRBD1. The CDR3 runs to 14 residues. Unmatched junction bases numbered 3, after V lost 4 bases and J lost 3 bases. Germline CDR1 reads SGHTS; CDR2 reads YDEGEE. Here the CDR3 reads CASSAGQGGNTIYF. CDR3 bases: TGTGCCAGCAGCGCTGGACAGGGTGGAAACACCATATATTTT.

The rearrangement uses TRBV13 and TRBJ2-7, with D possibly being TRBD1 or TRBD2 (5 bases each). Trimming removed 5 bases from V and 2 bases from J, with 19 bases in between. The CDR3 loop spans 16 amino acids. The germline V gene has CDR1 PRHDT and CDR2 FYEKMQ (reference sequence). DNA of the CDR3: TGTGCCAGCAGCAAACCGGGACGCAGTTATGCCTACGAGCAGTACTTC. Translation: CASSKPGRSYAYEQYF.

This CDR3 is CASSPSGDTGELFF. CDR3 bases: TGTGCCAGCAGCCCTAGCGGTGACACCGGGGAGCTGTTTTTT. This sequence joins TRBV11-2 and TRBJ2-2; 7 bases are a match to TRBD2. CDR3 length: 14 residues. Germline V gene lookup returns CDR1 SGHAT and CDR2 FQNNGV. V trimming: 5 bases; J trimming: 3 bases; junction bases outside the gene matches: 3.

This rearrangement joins TRBV18 to TRBJ2-5, with D uncertain. The CDR3 has 13 amino acids. V lost 1 base and J 4 bases, leaving 7 bases between the germline ends. CDR1 and CDR2 (germline): KGHSH, LQKENI. CDR3 residues: CASSPRPLETQYF. The DNA for the CDR3 is TGTGCCAGCTCACCACGACCCTTAGAGACCCAGTACTTC.

This rearrangement joins TRBV28 to TRBJ1-2; 7 bases map to TRBD1. Germline CDR1 is MDHEN and CDR2 is SYDVKM. This CDR3 region has 14 residues. V was clipped by 5 bases and J by 8 bases; unmatched bases: 11. Written as DNA, the CDR3 is TGTGCCAGCAGTGGTGTTGAGGGGGCGGGAGGCTACACCTTC. Its translation is CASSGVEGAGGYTF.

The rearrangement links TRBV30 to TRBJ1-4, with D unclear. V lost 1 base to trimming and J lost 0 bases, with 18 bases between them. Germline V gene sequence: CDR1 GTSNPN, CDR2 SVGIG (reference sequence). The CDR3 runs 18 residues. CDR3 sequence: CAWSGSASGLATNEKLFF. CDR3 bases: TGTGCCTGGAGTGGCTCGGCCAGTGGGCTTGCAACTAATGAAAAACTGTTTTTT.